This T cell receptor beta chain emerged from a study of shared clonotypes between healthy human individuals. Every donor was a Caucasian adult from Nashville, Tennessee. From CD4+ cells came CD45RA+ naive and CD45RA-negative memory subsets. Between the trimmed V and J ends, which lost 9 bases and 3 bases, there was a span of 11 bases. The CDR3 is 13 amino acids. Per germline, CDR1 MGHDK and CDR2 SYGVNS. Repertoires were generated with immunoSEQ multiplex PCR, while TCRdb's copy carries only in-frame clones and drops some. The sample includes about 330,000 clones, about 74% of them seen just once. The material sequenced was memory CD4+ T cells sorted from blood. Subset indicated: CD45RA-negative fraction. The clonotype was recovered from a man aged 25-45 years in good health. This chain links TRBV25-1 with TRBJ2-2; D is undetermined. Here the CDR3 reads CASRIRDTGELFF. CDR3 DNA sequence: TGTGCCAGTAGAATTAGGGACACCGGGGAGCTGTTTTTT. Full variable domain (outside the CDR3, taken from reference TRBV25-1 and TRBJ2-2): EADIYQTPRYLVIGTGKKITLECSQTMGHDKMYWYQQDPGMELHLIHYSYGVNSTEKGDLSSESTVSRIRTEHFPLTLESARPSHTSQYLCASRIRDTGELFFGEGSRLTVL.